These 6 T cell receptor beta chains share one sample of origin, sequenced in a study of T cell responses to AZD1222 COVID-19 vaccine. Some clones are missing from TCRdb's copy, which holds only in-frame ones; the method was immunoSEQ multiplex PCR. The sample includes around 91,000 clones, roughly 90% of them seen just once. The sequenced sample was peripheral blood, obtained 28 days after the second AZD1222 dose. These receptors were collected from an adult who received the AZD1222 COVID-19 vaccine.

The V gene is TRBV20-1, the J gene TRBJ2-3; D uncertain. Trimming removed 3 bases from V and 0 bases from J, with 4 bases in between. Germline V gives CDR1 DFQATT, CDR2 SNEGSKA (reference sequence). The CDR3 covers 12 residues. CDR3 sequence: CSASGSTDTQYF. The DNA of the CDR3 is TGCAGTGCTAGTGGTAGCACAGATACGCAGTATTTT.

The chain has TRBV15 and TRBJ2-2; D gene unclear. The V end lost 1 base, the J end lost 6 bases, and 6 bases lay between the germline ends. The CDR3 loop spans 13 amino acids. CDR1 and CDR2 from the germline V gene are LNHNV and YYDKDF (reference sequence). The CDR3 DNA follows: TGTGCCACCAGCAGAGTCCCGGCCGGGGAGCTGTTTTTT. Its protein product is CATSRVPAGELFF.

V usage is TRBV11-2 and J usage is TRBJ2-1; 7 positions match TRBD2. V lost 5 bases to trimming and J lost 1 base; unmatched junction nucleotides: 8. CDR1 is SGHAT, CDR2 FQNNGV, per germline. The CDR3 covers 16 residues. CDR3 nucleotide sequence: TGTGCCAGCAGCCTCACGCGGGAGAGGTCCTACAATGAGCAGTTCTTC. Its translation: CASSLTRERSYNEQFF.

This clone was counted once. The chain has TRBV6-1 and TRBJ2-1; D gene unclear. The V gene's germline CDR1 is MNHNS and CDR2 SASEGT. The length of the CDR3 is 14 residues. V lost 2 bases and J lost 4, with 9 bases in between. CDR3 sequence (DNA): TGTGCCAGCAGTGAACAAGACTCTTACAATGAGCAGTTCTTC. Protein sequence: CASSEQDSYNEQFF.

CDR3 DNA sequence: TGTGCCACCAGTGATTTGGGTAGGGAATATGGCTACACCTTC. Translating gives CATSDLGREYGYTF. The V gene is TRBV24-1, the J gene TRBJ1-2; no clear D. The CDR3 loop spans 14 amino acids. Trimming removed 0 bases from V and 5 bases from J, with 9 bases in between. Looked up from germline, CDR1 is KGHDR and CDR2 is SFDVKD.

This sequence joins TRBV6-1 and TRBJ1-5, with 9 positions matching TRBD1. After removal of 1 base from V and 6 bases from J, the junction contained 4 bases not matched to a gene. This CDR3 comprises 15 residues. From germline, CDR1 is MNHNS and CDR2 SASEGT. The CDR3 bases are TGTGCCAGCAGTGAAGAGACAGGGGGTGTTCAGCCCCAGCATTTT. Translated, it gives CASSEETGGVQPQHF.